This T cell receptor (beta chain) was observed in a study of prognosis after radiotherapy for stage I lung cancer. Whole-study findings and limits: Unique TCR clone counts were lower following stereotactic body radiation therapy (median roughly 9,300 versus 7,200).

All patients, having had no prior chemotherapy, radiotherapy or other malignancies, were node-negative on CT and PET/CT. This clonotype was seen ten or more times. Antigen: not known. Looked up from germline, CDR1 is SGHAT and CDR2 is FQNNGV. V lost 5 bases, J lost 0 bases, and 4 bases stayed unmatched. This CDR3 spans 14 amino acids. Using two-round multiplex PCR, the authors amplified TCR beta CDR3 from genomic DNA. First-round PCR amplification was performed with primers specific to each TRBV and TRBJ gene. MiXCR, run by TCRdb on the multiplex PCR reads, gives a single entry per CDR3 protein. The table records 24,000 or so distinct CDR3 sequences, 40% of them present only once.

The material sequenced was PBMCs, taken before or after stereotactic body radiation therapy (not recorded which). The clonotype originates from a donor aged 50 or older with non-small cell lung cancer. The chain links TRBV11-2 to TRBJ2-7, with TRBD1 identical over 7 bases. The CDR3 DNA follows: TGTGCCAGCAGCCCTGACAGGGCCTCCTACGAGCAGTACTTC. It translates to CASSPDRASYEQYF. Full variable domain (remainder filled in from reference TRBV11-2 and TRBJ2-7): EAGVAQSPRYKIIEKRQSVAFWCNPISGHATLYWYQQILGQGPKLLIQFQNNGVVDDSQLPKDRFSAERLKGVDSTLKIQPAKLEDSAVYLCASSPDRASYEQYFGPGTRLTVT.